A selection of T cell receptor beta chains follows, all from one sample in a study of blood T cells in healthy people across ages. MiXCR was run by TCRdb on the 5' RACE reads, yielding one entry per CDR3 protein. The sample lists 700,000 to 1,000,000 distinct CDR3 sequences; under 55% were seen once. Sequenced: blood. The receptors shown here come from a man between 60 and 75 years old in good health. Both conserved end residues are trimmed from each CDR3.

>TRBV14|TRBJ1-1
ASSQVMSSAPPEAF
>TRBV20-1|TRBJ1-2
SARVGEGYT
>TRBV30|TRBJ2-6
AWSGPGTGANVLT
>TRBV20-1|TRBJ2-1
SARDGTSGGASYNEQF
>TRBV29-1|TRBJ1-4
SVEEGRGSGKLF
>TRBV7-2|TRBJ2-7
ASSLEPGPYEQY
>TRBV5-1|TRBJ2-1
ASSLTIAGSSYNEQF
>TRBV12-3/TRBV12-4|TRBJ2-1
ASSLQNEQF
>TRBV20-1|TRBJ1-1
SARAGFTMNTEAF
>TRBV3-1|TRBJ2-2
ASRPTGGWAGELF
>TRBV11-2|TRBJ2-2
ASSLLRTTGELF
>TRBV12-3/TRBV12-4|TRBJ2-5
ASSPGTGGIRETQY
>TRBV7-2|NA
ASSLERAGRGGNEQY
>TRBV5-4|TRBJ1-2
ASSIGTGPVGYT
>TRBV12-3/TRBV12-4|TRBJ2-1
ASSEGASPYNEQF
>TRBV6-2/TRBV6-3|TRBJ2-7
ASSPYDSDSYEQY
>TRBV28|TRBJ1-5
ASTPGPGFGQPQH
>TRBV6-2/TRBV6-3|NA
ASANRLAGLETQY
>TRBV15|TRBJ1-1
ATSRDREPNTEAF
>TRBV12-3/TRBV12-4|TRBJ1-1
ASSLDGGNTEAF
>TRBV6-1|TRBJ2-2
ASSEYGSGELF
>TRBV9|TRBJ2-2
ASSVEGPATGELF
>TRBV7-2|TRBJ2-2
ASSYGLAASGTGELF
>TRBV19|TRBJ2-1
ASSILNPGLRSGLASDEQF
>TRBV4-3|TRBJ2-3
ASSQDRTGRFTDTQY
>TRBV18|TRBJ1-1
ASSSGTGMVAEAF
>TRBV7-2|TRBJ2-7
ASSLASSGGAYEQY
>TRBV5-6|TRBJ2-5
ASSLARNGVYFQETQY
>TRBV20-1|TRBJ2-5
SALAIQETQY
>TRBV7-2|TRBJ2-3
ASSPLRGDTQY
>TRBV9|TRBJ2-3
ASSARGGDSTDTRY
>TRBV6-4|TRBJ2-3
ASSPNRGKATDTQY
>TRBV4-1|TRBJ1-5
ASSQGDRAGQPQH
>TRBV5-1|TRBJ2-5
ASSLDLAPTY
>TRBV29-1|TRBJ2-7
SVTRGTNNEQY
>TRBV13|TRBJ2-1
ASSPDRRGENNEQF
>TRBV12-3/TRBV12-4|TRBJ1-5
ASSFKGAGQPQH
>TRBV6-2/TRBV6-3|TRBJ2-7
APFGNHYEQY
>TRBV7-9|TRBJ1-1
ASSPAPVGAF